The 8 T cell receptor beta chains listed next were all sequenced from one sample in a study of shared clonotypes between healthy human individuals. Clones were sequenced by immunoSEQ multiplex PCR, and TCRdb holds only the in-frame ones, with some missing. The profile shows about 980,000 clones, approximately 76% of them singletons. The specimen sequenced was memory CD4+ T cells sorted from blood. This sample's subset: CD45RA-negative fraction. These receptors came from a man between 18 and 29 years old in good health.

J is TRBJ2-5 and V is TRBV4-3; no clear D. Germline-derived CDR1 and CDR2 are LGHNA and YSLEER. CDR3 length: 15 amino acids. Trimming removed 0 bases at V and 0 bases at J, with 8 bases between. The CDR3 sequence: CASSQDIRYQETQYF. DNA of the CDR3: TGCGCCAGCAGCCAAGATATACGGTACCAAGAGACCCAGTACTTC.

The CDR3 DNA is TGCGCCAGCAGCCAACAAGCGGGGTTTTCGACAGATACGCAGTATTTT. Translation gives CASSQQAGFSTDTQYF. V gene TRBV4-1 combines with J gene TRBJ2-3, with TRBD2 matching 7 bases. The CDR3 consists of 16 residues. With V trimmed by 2 bases and J by 3 bases, 8 bases remained unmatched. The germline CDR1 and CDR2 sequences are MGHRA and YSYEKL.

The chain employs TRBV6-1 and TRBJ2-7; 9 bases align to TRBD1. Trimming cost V 4 bases and J 2 bases; bases outside gene matches: 9. CDR3 length: 16 residues. Looked up from germline, CDR1 is MNHNS and CDR2 is SASEGT. The CDR3 region is CASSAQTGGGPYEQYF. The CDR3, as DNA: TGTGCCAGCAGTGCCCAAACAGGGGGCGGCCCCTACGAGCAGTACTTC.

The V call is TRBV6-1, the J call TRBJ1-2; no definite D call. Germline CDR1 is MNHNS and CDR2 is SASEGT. With 6 bases removed from V and 0 bases from J, the gap between germline ends came to 11 bases. The CDR3 contains 14 residues. CDR3 loop: CASSLLNSNYGYTF. CDR3 DNA: TGTGCCAGCAGCCTCCTGAACTCTAACTATGGCTACACCTTC.

V and J are TRBV28 and TRBJ2-3; unclear D gene. The CDR3 is 12 amino acids. Germline V CDR1 and CDR2: MDHEN, SYDVKM. V lost 5 bases to trimming and J lost 3 bases, with 6 bases between them. In DNA form, the CDR3 reads TGTGCCAGCAGTACCACAACAGATACGCAGTATTTT. Its translation is CASSTTTDTQYF.

The chain couples TRBV2 to TRBJ2-3; 14 nucleotides line up with TRBD2. CDR3 length equals 16 residues. The germline V gene encodes CDR1 SNHLY and CDR2 FYNNEI. CDR3: CSVGLAGGFSTDTQYF. In DNA, the CDR3 is TGTTCCGTAGGACTAGCGGGGGGCTTTAGCACAGATACGCAGTATTTT. Full variable domain (missing parts from reference TRBV2 and TRBJ2-3): EPEVTQTPSHQVTQMGQEVILRCVPISNHLYFYWYRQILGQKVEFLVSFYNNEISEKSEIFDDQFSVERPDGSNFTLKIRSTKLEDSAMYFCSVGLAGGFSTDTQYFGPGTRLTVL.

This chain connects TRBV30 to TRBJ2-2; D ambiguous. This CDR3 has 12 amino acids. V shed 4 bases and J shed 4 bases, with 7 bases lying between them. From germline, CDR1 is GTSNPN and CDR2 SVGIG (reference sequence). CDR3 sequence (DNA): TGTGCCTGGACAGTAGGCACCGGGGAGCTGTTTTTT. Its protein is CAWTVGTGELFF.

Only a few counts were recorded for this clone. The V and J genes are TRBV6-1 and TRBJ1-1; D not certain. The germline V gene encodes CDR1 MNHNS and CDR2 SASEGT. This CDR3 comprises 13 residues. Deletions cut 7 bases from V and 0 bases from J, with 9 bases between. For the CDR3, the DNA is TGTGCCAGCAACGTAGACCTGAACACTGAAGCTTTCTTT. Amino acid sequence: CASNVDLNTEAFF.